This T cell receptor (beta chain) originates from a study of CD8+CD57+ T cells in acquired aplastic anemia. This clonotype appeared once. The trim removed 4 bases at V and 6 bases at J, leaving 7 bases unmatched. Germline lookup yields CDR1 MNHEY and CDR2 SVGEGT. The CDR3 is 15 residues long. The template used for profiling TCR beta VDJ and CDR3 was genomic DNA. TCRdb reprocessed the reads via MiXCR and lists one record per CDR3 protein. The profile shows around 33,000 distinct CDR3 sequences, roughly 77% of them singletons. The TCR sequence derives from a human donor in good health, serving as a control. The chain has TRBV6-2 or TRBV6-3 and TRBJ1-5, with 9 nucleotides matching TRBD1. The material sequenced was sorted CD4+, CD8+, or CD8+CD57+ T cells (not recorded which) from PBMCs. The CDR3 DNA follows: TGTGCCAGCAGTTCGCTCGGGACAGGGTTTCAGCCCCAGCATTTT. Encoded protein: CASSSLGTGFQPQHF.